The 3 T cell receptor beta chains reported below all come from one sample, sequenced in a study of regulatory T cells in long-lasting Graves disease. Time point given: newly diagnosed GD, antithyroid drugs for less than 3 months. RNA isolated from PBMCs was used to make the TCR library. Arm-PCR of CDR3 regions and iRepertoire HTBI primers were the basis on which TCR beta libraries were built. TCRdb re-analysed the multiplex PCR reads in MiXCR, keeping a single row per CDR3 protein. Among roughly 420,000 distinct CDR3 sequences, around 15% were seen once, and the ten largest hold 22%. The starting material was peripheral blood mononuclear cells (PBMCs), obtained at new diagnosis, from a patient treated with antithyroid drugs. Receptors were obtained from a female donor with Graves disease.

This clonotype was seen repeatedly, ten times or more. V is TRBV20-1 and J is TRBJ2-7; D possibly corresponds to TRBD2 (7 bases). The CDR3 is 12 amino acids. V was shortened by 0 bases and J by 6 bases, with 9 bases between the two germline ends. Germline V lookup: CDR1 DFQATT, CDR2 SNEGSKA (reference sequence). The chain's CDR3 is CSAREGGAEQYF. CDR3 nucleotide sequence: TGCAGTGCTAGAGAGGGGGGGGCCGAGCAGTACTTC.

Details on this clonotype: A much larger clone differs from this one at a single base, so this may be a read error. The chain joins TRBV12-5 to TRBJ2-2, with TRBD2 as a possible D gene (5 bases). There are 15 residues in the CDR3. V was pared by 2 bases and J by 6 bases, with 13 bases between. Germline assignment: CDR1 LGHNT and CDR2 FRNRAP. The CDR3 here is CASGLPRVLAGELFF. The CDR3 DNA reads as TGTGCTAGTGGTTTGCCGCGGGTCCTCGCCGGGGAGCTGTTTTTT.

About this clonotype: Being one base from a much bigger clone, this may be a read error. The chain recombines TRBV7-2 with TRBJ2-5; 13 bases match TRBD2. This CDR3 has 18 residues. Unmatched junction bases numbered 16, after V lost 1 base and J lost 11 bases. Germline V lookup: CDR1 SGHTA, CDR2 FQGNSA. This CDR3 is CASSLVRTSGSSRHEQYF. The CDR3 nucleotides read TGTGCCAGCAGCTTAGTAAGGACTAGCGGGAGTTCGAGGCATGAGCAGTACTTC.